One sample yielded the 13 T cell receptor beta chains listed below, sequenced in a study of regulatory T cells in long-lasting Graves disease. Described time point: persistent/refractory GD, antithyroid drugs over 5 years with positive TRAb. With RNA extracted from PBMCs as input, the TCR library was made. For TCR beta, libraries came from iRepertoire HTBI primers and Arm-PCR of CDR3 regions. TCRdb itself ran the multiplex PCR reads through MiXCR, one entry per CDR3 protein. This sample yields 350,000 to 450,000 distinct CDR3 sequences, of which less than 25% are seen a single time; roughly 20% belongs to the top ten. The sequenced sample was peripheral blood mononuclear cells (PBMCs), obtained when the disease was refractory, from a patient treated with antithyroid drugs. Source of these receptors: a female donor with Graves disease.

Comments on this clonotype: This clone may be a read error of a much larger clone one base away. This CDR3 reads CSVQETGTGQGYEQYF. For the CDR3, the DNA is TGCAGCGTTCAAGAAACGGGGACAGGGCAGGGCTACGAGCAGTACTTC. The rearrangement joins TRBV29-1 to TRBJ2-7, with TRBD1 identical over 9 bases. This CDR3 is built from 16 residues. Germline V gene lookup returns CDR1 SQVTM and CDR2 ANQGSEA.

This clonotype was found a few times. The rearrangement joins TRBV4-3 to TRBJ2-5; 7 bases are a match to TRBD2. The ends lost 3 bases at V and 7 bases at J; junction bases unmatched: 11. Germline V gene data show CDR1 as LGHNA and CDR2 as YSLEER. The CDR3 sequence is 15 residues long. The CDR3 is CASSQTFGGLSTQYF. CDR3 nucleotide sequence: TGCGCCAGCAGCCAGACCTTCGGGGGGTTGTCGACCCAGTACTTC.

This clonotype was recorded a few times. An end of the junction does not agree with germline; a read error may underlie this. The chain employs TRBV13 and TRBJ2-1; D gene unclear. The germline V gene has CDR1 PRHDT and CDR2 FYEKMQ (reference sequence). The CDR3 has 15 residues. Here the CDR3 reads CVSSIGLGPGNEQFF. The CDR3 region has the DNA TGTGTCAGCAGTATTGGGTTGGGCCCTGGGAATGAGCAGTTCTTC.

The chain is built from TRBV15 and TRBJ1-5; TRBD1 aligns across 8 bases. CDR1 and CDR2 (germline): LNHNV, YYDKDF (reference sequence). After removal of 3 bases from V and 3 bases from J, the junction contained 7 bases not matched to a gene. This CDR3 is 16 amino acids long. The CDR3 DNA sequence: TGTGCCACCAGCAGCTTGGACAGGGACCTCAATCAGCCCCAGCATTTT. Translating it yields CATSSLDRDLNQPQHF. Variable domain in full (rest from reference TRBV15 and TRBJ1-5): DAMVIQNPRYQVTQFGKPVTLSCSQTLNHNVMYWYQQKSSQAPKLLFHYYDKDFNNEADTPDNFQSRRPNTSFCFLDIRSPGLGDTAMYLCATSSLDRDLNQPQHFGDGTRLSIL.

The V gene is TRBV20-1, the J gene TRBJ2-2; 7 bases are shared with TRBD1. The J segment lost 4 bases and the V segment lost 5 bases, leaving 10 bases of the junction unmatched. The CDR3 is made up of 15 amino acids. Germline V gene sequence: CDR1 DFQATT, CDR2 SNEGSKA (reference sequence). The CDR3 loop reads CSAGPRDSPTGELFF. CDR3 DNA: TGCAGTGCTGGCCCCCGGGACAGCCCCACCGGGGAGCTGTTTTTT.

The chain employs TRBV30 and TRBJ2-7; no firm D call. CDR3 size: 14 residues. The V end was cut by 1 base, the J end by 3 bases, with 13 bases between. From germline, CDR1 is GTSNPN and CDR2 SVGIG (reference sequence). For the CDR3, the DNA is TGTGCCTGGAGTGCCCCCGCTAGAAACTACGAGCAGTACTTC. It yields the protein CAWSAPARNYEQYF. The variable domain in full, completed from reference TRBV30 and TRBJ2-7, reads SQTIHQWPATLVQPVGSPLSLECTVEGTSNPNLYWYRQAAGRGLQLLFYSVGIGQISSEVPQNLSASRPQDRQFILSSKKLLLSDSGFYLCAWSAPARNYEQYFGPGTRLTVT.

This clonotype was seen ten or more times. This rearrangement joins TRBV28 to TRBJ1-2; TRBD1 might be the D (6 bases). Germline V lookup: CDR1 MDHEN, CDR2 SYDVKM. Trimming pared 3 bases from V and 7 bases from J, leaving 15 bases between. The length of the CDR3 is 14 residues. CDR3 loop: CASSFGYRAAGYTF. The CDR3 DNA reads as TGTGCCAGCAGTTTCGGGTACAGGGCAGCTGGCTACACCTTC.

This clonotype has just a few counts. This chain joins TRBV6-2 or TRBV6-3 and TRBJ1-1; D remains unclear. In germline, CDR1 is MNHEY, CDR2 SVGEGT. V lost 6 bases and J 1 base, leaving 9 bases between the germline ends. The CDR3 contains 13 residues. The CDR3 region has the DNA TGTGCCAGCAGGCTCGGACCGAACACTGAAGCTTTCTTT. This encodes CASRLGPNTEAFF.

This clonotype was detected ten times or more. This chain joins TRBV2 and TRBJ2-2, with a possible D match to TRBD2 (6 bases). CDR3 length: 14 amino acids. With 9 bases removed from V and 6 bases from J, the gap between germline ends came to 17 bases. Germline CDR1 SNHLY, CDR2 FYNNEI. CDR3 loop: CASNGGMASGELFF. CDR3 DNA sequence: TGTGCCAGTAACGGCGGGATGGCCTCCGGGGAGCTGTTTTTT.

This clonotype was found a few times. V is TRBV11-2 and J is TRBJ2-1; 11 bases are shared with TRBD2. V shed 5 bases and J 5 bases; nucleotides not matched to a gene: 8. CDR3 length equals 16 residues. Per the germline V gene, CDR1 is SGHAT and CDR2 is FQNNGV. The DNA of the CDR3 is TGTGCCAGCAGCGACCTTAGCGGGAGGGTCCACAATGAGCAGTTCTTC. It specifies CASSDLSGRVHNEQFF.

The J gene is TRBJ2-3, the V gene TRBV20-1; possibly TRBD2 for D (6 bases). The germline CDR1 and CDR2 sequences are DFQATT and SNEGSKA (reference sequence). V was shortened by 3 bases and J by 3 bases, with 13 bases between the two germline ends. The CDR3 sequence is 14 residues long. Here the CDR3 DNA reads TGCAGTGCTAGTTGGCGGGATGGTACAGATACGCAGTATTTT. This sequence encodes CSASWRDGTDTQYF.

The table lists this clonotype with many counts. The rearrangement links TRBV28 to TRBJ1-5; D gene unclear. Germline V gives CDR1 MDHEN, CDR2 SYDVKM. The CDR3 is 16 residues long. Trimming stripped 1 base from V and 1 base from J, with 11 bases between. The CDR3 spells CASSLFGPGSNQPQHF. CDR3 in DNA: TGTGCCAGCAGTTTATTTGGGCCCGGGAGCAATCAGCCCCAGCATTTT.

This clonotype was counted only a few times. V and J are TRBV19 and TRBJ1-1; possibly TRBD1 for D (6 bases). The CDR3 is 16 residues long. V was clipped by 4 bases and J by 0 bases, with 15 bases between them. Germline V lookup: CDR1 LNHDA, CDR2 SQIVND (reference sequence). CDR3 amino acids: CASSRSQGLLNTEAFF. The CDR3 DNA is TGTGCCAGTAGTAGGTCGCAGGGGTTATTGAACACTGAAGCTTTCTTT.